This entry describes one T cell receptor beta chain. This sample is drawn from a study of T cells expressing NK-cell markers. The V gene's germline CDR1 is MNHEY and CDR2 SMNVEV (reference sequence). The CDR3 is made up of 15 amino acids. From its re-call of the 5' RACE reads, TCRdb lists each CDR3 protein once, without DNA. This listing includes 350,000 to 500,000 distinct CDR3 sequences. This clonotype was sampled from a woman aged 18 to 69 in good health. The chain uses TRBV27 and TRBJ1-5; TCRdb returns TRBD1, unconfirmable since there is no DNA. What was sequenced was blood T cells: a sorted CD56 or NKG2C T cell subset, CD4+ or CD8+ T cells, or bulk PBMC T cells (not recorded which). Here the CDR3 reads CASTEGAGTGQPQHF.